These T cell receptor beta chains were read from a single sample in a study of blood T cell repertoires in COVID-19. Measured with immunoSEQ multiplex PCR; TCRdb has only the in-frame clones, and not every one. Counted here are almost 200,000 clones, around 79% occurring once; the ten biggest clones make up 5.5% to 7%. Material for sequencing was peripheral blood. The receptors shown here come from a woman aged 40 to 50 with COVID-19, enrolled during active disease. Each CDR3 is given with its conserved first and last residue. A D gene is named only where the DNA matches it firmly. Rows give clone size only sometimes, using once, few, many, or a class for an expanded clone.

CASSQVLGGSSYEQYF | TGCGCCAGCAGCCAAGTGTTAGGCGGGAGCTCCTACGAGCAGTACTTC | TRBV4-1 | TRBD2 | once | TRBJ2-7
CASSYATGQTNTEAFF | TGTGCCAGCAGTTACGCTACGGGACAGACGAACACTGAAGCTTTCTTT | TRBV6-5 | TRBD1 | medium-sized | TRBJ1-1
CSVGTSGTDTQYF | TGCAGCGTGGGGACTAGCGGAACAGATACGCAGTATTTT | TRBV29-1 | TRBD2 | few | TRBJ2-3
CASSQAPGTIEAFF | TGTGCCAGCAGCCAAGCGCCGGGGACAATCGAAGCTTTCTTT | TRBV14 | . | . | TRBJ1-1
CASSKRQGEDTQYF | TGTGCCAGCAGCAAACGACAGGGGGAAGATACGCAGTATTTT | TRBV21-1 | . | . | TRBJ2-3
CASSQGAGNSPLHF | TGTGCCAGCAGCCAAGGGGCAGGTAATTCACCCCTCCACTTT | TRBV4-2 | . | . | TRBJ1-6
CASGASNTGELFF | TGCGCCAGCGGGGCATCGAACACCGGGGAGCTGTTTTTT | TRBV10-1 | . | . | TRBJ2-2
CAISERSTTNEKLFF | TGTGCCATCAGTGAAAGATCTACAACTAATGAAAAACTGTTTTTT | TRBV10-3 | . | . | TRBJ1-4
CASSPSVAVNYGYTF | TGTGCCAGCAGCCCGTCCGTGGCAGTCAACTATGGCTACACCTTC | TRBV7-2 | . | . | TRBJ1-2
CASSLNGRANYGYTF | TGTGCCAGCAGTTTAAATGGCAGGGCGAACTATGGCTACACCTTC | TRBV27 | . | . | TRBJ1-2